Reported below is one TCR beta chain. As yet, its antigen is unknown. The sequenced template was cDNA made from the entire isolated RNA. TCRdb keeps only in-frame clones here, not all; method: immunoSEQ multiplex PCR. The sample has about 52,000 clones, roughly 41% seen once; the top ten hold 1.4% to 1.5%. Cells sorted by CD45RO/CCR7/CD25/CD127/CD95/CD27 comprised CD4+ naive, central memory, regulatory and stem cell-like memory cells. Post-sort purity exceeded 95% for all sorted populations. The data stem from a study of beta chain features in type 1 diabetes. Study-wide background: Across all samples, over 85 million sorted cells were examined. General study points: There was a moderate but significant shortening of TCRB CDR3s in all four CD4+ subsets of Type 1 diabetes patients.

The CDR3 is 15 amino acids. Germline CDR1 reads SGHRS; CDR2 reads YFSETQ. V dropped 5 bases and J dropped 1; count of bases not matched to a gene: 4. The sample consisted of Tregs from blood. The sequence came from a young man with type 1 diabetes. J is TRBJ2-1 and V is TRBV5-1; 9 bases are shared with TRBD2. CDR3 bases: TGCGCCAGCAGGCGGGAGGGCGGGTCCTACAATGAGCAGTTCTTC. Encoded protein: CASRREGGSYNEQFF.